Listed below are T cell receptor beta chains from one sample, sequenced in a study of blood T cells in healthy people across ages. TCRdb fed the 5' RACE reads into MiXCR, producing one record per CDR3 protein. Counted here are about 730,000 distinct CDR3 sequences, roughly two fifths occurring once; the ten biggest clones make up 20% to 25%. The sample consisted of blood. These receptor sequences come from a woman aged 55-69 years in good health. Both conserved end residues are part of each CDR3. D genes are given only for firm matches. Size values are once, few and many counts, or a class for expanded clones, and some rows have none.

-,TRBV20-1,15,-,TRBJ2-1,CSARGGLGTYNEQFF,TGCAGTGCTAGAGGGGGCCTGGGGACCTACAATGAGCAGTTCTTC
TRBD1,TRBV12-3/TRBV12-4,14,once,TRBJ1-2,CASSPRTGVGGYTF,TGTGCCAGCAGTCCCAGGACAGGGGTAGGTGGCTACACCTTC
-,TRBV12-2,16,-,TRBJ2-5,CASRLLAGGKKETQYF,TGTGCAAGTCGGTTGCTAGCGGGAGGGAAAAAAGAGACCCAGTACTTC
TRBD2,TRBV20-1,15,-,TRBJ2-1,CSAGLAGGPRDEQFF,TGCAGTGCTGGGTTAGCGGGAGGGCCTAGGGATGAGCAGTTCTTC
TRBD1,TRBV7-2,16,-,TRBJ1-1,CASSDRQGFLNTEAFF,TGTGCCAGCAGCGACAGACAGGGGTTTTTGAACACTGAAGCTTTCTTT
TRBD2,TRBV6-5,16,-,TRBJ2-1,CASSYSSGSLFNEQFF,TGTGCCAGCAGTTACTCGAGCGGGAGTCTTTTCAATGAGCAGTTCTTC
TRBD1,TRBV6-2/TRBV6-3,16,-,TRBJ1-4,CASRAYQGATNEKLFF,TGTGCCAGCAGAGCTTACCAGGGGGCAACTAATGAAAAACTGTTTTTT
-,TRBV11-2,15,few,TRBJ1-5,CASSLERNSNQPQHF,TGTGCCAGCAGCTTAGAACGGAATAGCAATCAGCCCCAGCATTTT
-,TRBV7-8,15,-,TRBJ2-2,CASSTGNANTGELFF,TGTGCCAGCAGCACCGGGAACGCGAACACCGGGGAGCTGTTTTTT
TRBD1,TRBV6-6,14,few,TRBJ1-2,CASSKDREGYGYTF,TGTGCCAGCAGCAAGGACAGGGAGGGGTATGGCTACACCTTC
TRBD2,TRBV27,15,-,TRBJ2-7,CASSFSGGSYNEQYF,TGTGCCAGCAGTTTTTCGGGAGGCTCCTACAATGAGCAGTACTTC
TRBD1,TRBV12-3/TRBV12-4,13,few,TRBJ2-7,CASSGQAHYEQYF,TGTGCCAGCAGTGGACAGGCCCACTACGAGCAGTACTTC
-,TRBV24-1,12,many,TRBJ2-1,CATSEWQGEQFF,TGTGCCACCAGTGAGTGGCAGGGTGAGCAGTTCTTC
-,TRBV6-4,15,-,TRBJ1-4,CASSPFGTTNEKLFF,TGTGCCAGCAGCCCTTTCGGAACAACTAATGAAAAACTGTTTTTT
TRBD1,TRBV24-1,13,-,TRBJ2-5,CATSTGGQETQYF,TGTGCCACGTCGACAGGGGGTCAAGAGACCCAGTACTTC
TRBD1,TRBV20-1,15,-,TRBJ2-7,CSARDPGTGIGEQYF,TGCAGTGCTAGAGATCCGGGGACAGGGATCGGCGAGCAGTACTTC
-,TRBV27,13,-,TRBJ2-5,CASSDKGGAAQYF,TGTGCCAGCAGCGATAAGGGGGGGGCGGCCCAGTACTTC
TRBD1,TRBV12-3/TRBV12-4,14,few,TRBJ2-4,CASRRTGHKNIQYF,TGTGCCAGCAGACGGACAGGTCACAAAAACATTCAGTACTTC
TRBD2,TRBV20-1,15,-,TRBJ2-1,CSARDDTSGNHEQFF,TGCAGTGCTAGAGATGATACTAGCGGGAACCATGAGCAGTTCTTC
-,TRBV20-1,13,few,TRBJ2-5,CSARLESQETQYF,TGCAGTGCTCGACTAGAATCCCAAGAGACCCAGTACTTC
TRBD1,TRBV20-1,13,few,TRBJ2-5,CSAFRDSGKTQYF,TGCAGTGCCTTCCGGGACAGTGGAAAGACCCAGTACTTC